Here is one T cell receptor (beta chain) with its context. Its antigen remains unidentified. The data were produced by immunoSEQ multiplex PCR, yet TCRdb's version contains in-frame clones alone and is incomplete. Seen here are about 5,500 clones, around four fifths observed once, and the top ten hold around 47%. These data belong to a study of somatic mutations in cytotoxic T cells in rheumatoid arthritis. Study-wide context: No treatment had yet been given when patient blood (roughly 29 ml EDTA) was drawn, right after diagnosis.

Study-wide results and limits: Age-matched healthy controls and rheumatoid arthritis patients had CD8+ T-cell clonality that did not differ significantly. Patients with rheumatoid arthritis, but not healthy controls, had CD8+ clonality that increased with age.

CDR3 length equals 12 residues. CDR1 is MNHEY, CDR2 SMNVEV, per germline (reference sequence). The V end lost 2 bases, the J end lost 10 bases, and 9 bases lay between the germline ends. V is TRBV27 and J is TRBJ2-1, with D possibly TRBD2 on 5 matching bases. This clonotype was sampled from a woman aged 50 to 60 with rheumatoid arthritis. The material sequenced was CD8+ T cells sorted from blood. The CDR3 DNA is TGTGCCAGCAGTTTAGATGGCGGGGAGCAGTTCTTC. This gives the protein CASSLDGGEQFF.